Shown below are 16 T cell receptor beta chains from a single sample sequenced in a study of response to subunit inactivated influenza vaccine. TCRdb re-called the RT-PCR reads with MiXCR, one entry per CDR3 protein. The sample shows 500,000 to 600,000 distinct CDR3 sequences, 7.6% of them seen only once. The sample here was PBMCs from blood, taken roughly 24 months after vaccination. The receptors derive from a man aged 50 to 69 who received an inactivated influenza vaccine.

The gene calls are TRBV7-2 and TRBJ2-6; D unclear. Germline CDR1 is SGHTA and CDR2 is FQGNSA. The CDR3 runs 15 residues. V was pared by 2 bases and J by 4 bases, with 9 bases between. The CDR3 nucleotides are TGTGCCAGCAGCTTACGGATAGCCGGGGCCAACGTCCTGACTTTC. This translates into CASSLRIAGANVLTF.

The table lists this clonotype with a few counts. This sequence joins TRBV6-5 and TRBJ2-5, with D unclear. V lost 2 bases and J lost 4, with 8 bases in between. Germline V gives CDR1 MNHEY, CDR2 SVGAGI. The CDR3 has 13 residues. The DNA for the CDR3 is TGTGCCAGCAGTTACGCTCCGGGAGAGACCCAGTACTTC. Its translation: CASSYAPGETQYF.

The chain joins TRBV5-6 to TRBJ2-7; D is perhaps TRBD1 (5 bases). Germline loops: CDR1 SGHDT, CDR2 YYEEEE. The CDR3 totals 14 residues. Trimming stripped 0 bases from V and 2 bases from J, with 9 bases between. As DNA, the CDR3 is TGTGCCAGCAGCTTGGTGGGCAGGGCCTACGAGCAGTACTTC. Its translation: CASSLVGRAYEQYF.

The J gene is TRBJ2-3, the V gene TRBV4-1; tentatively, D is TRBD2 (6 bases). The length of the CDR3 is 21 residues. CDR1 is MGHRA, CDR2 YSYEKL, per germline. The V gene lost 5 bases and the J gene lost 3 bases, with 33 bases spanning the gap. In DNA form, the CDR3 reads TGCGCCAGCAGCTCCCGCATCCTAACGACAATAGGGTCGGGGAGGACAGATACGCAGTATTTT. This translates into CASSSRILTTIGSGRTDTQYF.

The CDR3 sequence is CASSQENRDTEAFF. The CDR3 DNA reads TGTGCCAGCAGCCAAGAGAATCGGGACACTGAAGCTTTCTTT. The chain has TRBV3-1 and TRBJ1-1; no firm D call. The germline V and J ends were trimmed by 0 bases and 3 bases, with 8 bases remaining between them. Per germline, CDR1 LGHDT and CDR2 YNNKEL (reference sequence). This CDR3 spans 14 amino acids. Complete variable domain (other parts from reference TRBV3-1 and TRBJ1-1): DTAVSQTPKYLVTQMGNDKSIKCEQNLGHDTMYWYKQDSKKFLKIMFSYNNKELIINETVPNRFSPKSPDKAHLNLHINSLELGDSAVYFCASSQENRDTEAFFGQGTRLTVV.

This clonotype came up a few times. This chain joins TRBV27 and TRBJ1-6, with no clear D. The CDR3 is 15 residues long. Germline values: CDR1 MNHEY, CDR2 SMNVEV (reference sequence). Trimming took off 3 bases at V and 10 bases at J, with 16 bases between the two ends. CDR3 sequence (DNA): TGTGCCAGCAGTTTTTCAGCGACAACCGAATCACCCCTCCACTTT. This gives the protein CASSFSATTESPLHF.

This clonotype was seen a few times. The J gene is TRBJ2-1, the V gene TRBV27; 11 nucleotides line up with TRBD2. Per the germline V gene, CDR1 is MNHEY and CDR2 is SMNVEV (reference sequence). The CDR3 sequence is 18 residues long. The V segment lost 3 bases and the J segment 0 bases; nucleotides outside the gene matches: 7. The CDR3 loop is CASSFIAGGSSSYNEQFF. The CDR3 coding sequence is TGTGCCAGCAGTTTTATAGCGGGAGGGTCCAGCTCCTACAATGAGCAGTTCTTC.

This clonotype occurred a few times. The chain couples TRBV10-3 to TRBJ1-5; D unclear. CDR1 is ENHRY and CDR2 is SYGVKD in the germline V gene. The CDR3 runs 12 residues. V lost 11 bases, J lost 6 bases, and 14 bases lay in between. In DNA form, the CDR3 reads TGTGCCGTCGCAGGAATGGGTCAGCCCCAGCATTTT. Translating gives CAVAGMGQPQHF.

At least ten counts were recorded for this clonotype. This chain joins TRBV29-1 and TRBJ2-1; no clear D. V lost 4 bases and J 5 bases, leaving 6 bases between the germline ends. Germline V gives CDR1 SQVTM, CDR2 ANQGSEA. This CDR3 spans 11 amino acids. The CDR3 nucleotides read TGCAGCGTTGTTGGGGACAATGAGCAGTTCTTC. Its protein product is CSVVGDNEQFF.

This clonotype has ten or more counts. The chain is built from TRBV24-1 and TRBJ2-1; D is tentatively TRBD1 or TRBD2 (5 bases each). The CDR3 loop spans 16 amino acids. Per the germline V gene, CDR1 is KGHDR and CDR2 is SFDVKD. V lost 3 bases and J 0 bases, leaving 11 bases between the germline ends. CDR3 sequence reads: CATSDTGRSSYNEQFF. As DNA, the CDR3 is TGTGCCACCAGTGATACGGGGCGGAGCTCCTACAATGAGCAGTTCTTC.

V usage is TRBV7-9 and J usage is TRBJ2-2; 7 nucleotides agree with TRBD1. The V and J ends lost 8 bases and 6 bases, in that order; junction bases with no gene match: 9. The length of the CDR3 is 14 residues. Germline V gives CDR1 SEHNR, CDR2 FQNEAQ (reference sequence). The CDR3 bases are TGTGCCAGCCCTTTGACAGGGATCGCCGGGGAGCTGTTTTTT. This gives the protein CASPLTGIAGELFF.

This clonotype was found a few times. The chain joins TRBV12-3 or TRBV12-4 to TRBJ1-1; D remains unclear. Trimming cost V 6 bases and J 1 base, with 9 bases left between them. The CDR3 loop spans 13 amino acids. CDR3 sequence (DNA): TGTGCCAGCAGCGCCCGACAGAACACTGAAGCTTTCTTT. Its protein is CASSARQNTEAFF.

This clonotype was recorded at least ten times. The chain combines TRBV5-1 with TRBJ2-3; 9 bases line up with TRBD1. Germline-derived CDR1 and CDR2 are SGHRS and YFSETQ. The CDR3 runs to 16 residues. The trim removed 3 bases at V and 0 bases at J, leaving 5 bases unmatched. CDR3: CASSSMTGGSTDTQYF. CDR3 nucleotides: TGCGCCAGCAGCTCGATGACAGGGGGTAGCACAGATACGCAGTATTTT.

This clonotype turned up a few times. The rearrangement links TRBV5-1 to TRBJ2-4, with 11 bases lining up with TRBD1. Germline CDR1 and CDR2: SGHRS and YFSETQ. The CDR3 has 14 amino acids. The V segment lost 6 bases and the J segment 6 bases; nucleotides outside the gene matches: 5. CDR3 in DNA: TGCGCCAGCACCCCCGGGACAGGGGGAAACATTCAGTACTTC. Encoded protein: CASTPGTGGNIQYF.

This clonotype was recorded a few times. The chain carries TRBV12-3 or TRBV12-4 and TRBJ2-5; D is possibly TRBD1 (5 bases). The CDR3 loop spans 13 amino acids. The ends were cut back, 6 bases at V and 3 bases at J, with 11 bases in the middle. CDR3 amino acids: CASRPTTEETQYF. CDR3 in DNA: TGTGCCAGCAGACCCACGACAGAAGAGACCCAGTACTTC.

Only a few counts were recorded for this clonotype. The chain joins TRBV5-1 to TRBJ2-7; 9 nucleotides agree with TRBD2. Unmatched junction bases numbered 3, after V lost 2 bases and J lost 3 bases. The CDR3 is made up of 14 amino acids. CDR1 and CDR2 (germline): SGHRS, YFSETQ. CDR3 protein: CASSFERGVYEQYF. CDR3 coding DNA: TGCGCCAGCAGCTTCGAGCGGGGGGTCTACGAGCAGTACTTC.